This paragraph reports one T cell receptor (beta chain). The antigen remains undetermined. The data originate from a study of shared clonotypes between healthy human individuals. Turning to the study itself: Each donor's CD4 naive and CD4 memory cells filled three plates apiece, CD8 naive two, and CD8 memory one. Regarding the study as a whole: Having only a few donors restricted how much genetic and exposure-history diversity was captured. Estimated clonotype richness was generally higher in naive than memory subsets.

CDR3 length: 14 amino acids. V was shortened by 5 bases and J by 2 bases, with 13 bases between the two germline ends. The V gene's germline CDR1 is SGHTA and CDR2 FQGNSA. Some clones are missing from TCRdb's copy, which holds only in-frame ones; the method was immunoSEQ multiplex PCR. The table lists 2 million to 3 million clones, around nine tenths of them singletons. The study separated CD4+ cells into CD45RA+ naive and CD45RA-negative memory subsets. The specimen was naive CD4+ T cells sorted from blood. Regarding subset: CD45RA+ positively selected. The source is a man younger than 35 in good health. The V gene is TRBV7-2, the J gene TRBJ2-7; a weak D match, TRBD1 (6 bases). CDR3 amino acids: CASSTRQAPYEQYF. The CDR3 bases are TGTGCCAGCAGCACCCGACAGGCCCCCTACGAGCAGTACTTC.